These T cell receptor beta chains were read from a single sample in a study of human T cells and chemical hapten exposure. One entry per CDR3 protein results from TCRdb running MiXCR on the RACE reads. The sample includes roughly 98,000 distinct CDR3 sequences, around 12% of them seen just once. Sample: whole blood, taken in connection with sensitization to the hapten diphenylcyclopropenone (DPC). The receptor source for this set is a woman between 35 and 50 years old with alopecia areata. Some clones in this sample may be carry-over from other donors' samples. Both conserved end residues are part of each CDR3. The D gene is left open where the match is weak. Size is omitted from some rows. Given values are once, few, many or a class for expanded clones.

>-|TRBJ1-5|-|TRBV7-2
TGTGCCAGCAGCGCTATGGCAGGGGGCAATCAGCCCCAGCATTTT
CASSAMAGGNQPQHF
>few|TRBJ2-6|TRBD1|TRBV18
TGTGCCAGCTCACCGACGGGACAGGGGGCGTCTGGGGCCAACGTCCTGACTTTC
CASSPTGQGASGANVLTF
>many|TRBJ2-7|-|TRBV6-5
TGTGCCAGCAGCCGTGGGGGCGAGCAGTACTTC
CASSRGGEQYF
>-|TRBJ1-2|-|TRBV7-2
TGTGCCAGCAGCCCCCACAAGGATAACTATGGCTACACCTTC
CASSPHKDNYGYTF
>-|TRBJ2-7|-|TRBV29-1
TGCAGCGTCTCCGGGACACCCTCCTACGAGCAGTACTTC
CSVSGTPSYEQYF
>-|TRBJ2-1|TRBD1|TRBV27
TGTGCCAGCAGTTTGCGACAGGGTAGGAATGAGCAGTTCTTC
CASSLRQGRNEQFF
>-|TRBJ2-3|-|TRBV28
TGTGCCAGCAGTTTATCCAACCCGAATACGCAGTATTTT
CASSLSNPNTQYF
>many|TRBJ2-2|-|TRBV15
TGTGCCACCAGCAGAGGAGTGGGCAGCGGCACCGGGGAGCTGTTTTTT
CATSRGVGSGTGELFF
>-|TRBJ2-2|-|TRBV18
TGTGCCAGCTCTCGTCTTTCTCCGGGACAATCGACCGGGGAGCTGTTTTTT
CASSRLSPGQSTGELFF
>many|TRBJ2-2|TRBD2|TRBV28
TGTGCCAGCATGGGCGGGAGTCGATCCGGGGAGCTGTTTTTT
CASMGGSRSGELFF
>-|TRBJ2-1|TRBD2|TRBV4-1
TGCGCCAGCAGCCAGAGGGAGGGTGGAGAGCAGTTCTTC
CASSQREGGEQFF
>-|TRBJ2-5|TRBD1|TRBV28
TGTGCCAGCAGTTGGCCGGGACAGCAAGAGACCCAGTACTTC
CASSWPGQQETQYF
>few|TRBJ2-1|-|TRBV12-5
TGTGCTAGTGCCCTCGGGGTAATCGACAATGAGCAGTTCTTC
CASALGVIDNEQFF
>-|TRBJ2-6|-|TRBV6-2/TRBV6-3
TGTGCCAGCAGTTACTGGAACAGGGTCTCTGGGGCCAACGTCCTGACTTTC
CASSYWNRVSGANVLTF
>-|TRBJ1-6|-|TRBV29-1
TGCAGCGTAGCAGGAGCCCCCCTCCACTTT
CSVAGAPLHF
>few|TRBJ2-2|-|TRBV11-3
TGTGCCAGCAGCTTACGGCGGGGTTACACCGGGGAGCTGTTTTTT
CASSLRRGYTGELFF
>few|TRBJ2-7|-|TRBV9
TGTGCCAGCAGCCCCTCGGCGGGCCCCTCCTACGAGCAGTACTTC
CASSPSAGPSYEQYF
>few|TRBJ2-1|-|TRBV9
TGTGCCAGCAGCCCCTGGGCTAGTGAGGGGGTCGAGCAGTTCTTC
CASSPWASEGVEQFF
>few|TRBJ2-1|-|TRBV24-1
TGTGCCACCAGTGCGCAGGGCCTCTACAATGAGCAGTTCTTC
CATSAQGLYNEQFF
>many|TRBJ1-5|-|TRBV7-2
TGTGCCAGCAGCTTAACGTACGATAGCAATCAGCCCCAGCATTTT
CASSLTYDSNQPQHF
>few|TRBJ1-6|TRBD1|TRBV28
TGTGCCAGCAGTTTGCCGGGACAGAGTAATTCACCCCTCCACTTT
CASSLPGQSNSPLHF
>few|TRBJ1-5|TRBD1|TRBV12-3/TRBV12-4
TGTGCCAGCAGTCCCACAGGGGGCAGAAGACAGCCCCAGCATTTT
CASSPTGGRRQPQHF
>-|TRBJ2-2|-|TRBV29-1
TGCAGCGTGGGGTCATGGTCGGACACCGGGGAGCTGTTTTTT
CSVGSWSDTGELFF
>-|TRBJ1-3|-|TRBV7-9
TGTGCCAGCAGTCCTTCCAGGGTCGCTGGAAACACCATATATTTT
CASSPSRVAGNTIYF
>-|TRBJ2-7|-|TRBV12-3/TRBV12-4
TGTGCCAGCAGTTTCACCCGGGCAGACTACGAGCAGTACTTC
CASSFTRADYEQYF
>-|TRBJ1-5|-|TRBV6-2/TRBV6-3
TGTGCCAGCAAGGAGGGCGGGCAGCCCCAGCATTTT
CASKEGGQPQHF
>many|TRBJ2-4|TRBD1|TRBV18
TGTGCCAGCTCACCGGGGACAGGGAGAAACATTCAGTACTTC
CASSPGTGRNIQYF
>few|TRBJ1-3|-|TRBV18
TGTGCCAGCTCACCCCAATTTACAGGGTCGACTAGCTCTGGAAACACCATATATTTT
CASSPQFTGSTSSGNTIYF
>-|TRBJ2-5|-|TRBV9
TGTGCCAGCAGCGTAGGGGAGGCCCGGGAGACCCAGTACTTC
CASSVGEARETQYF
>-|TRBJ1-2|-|TRBV3-1
TGTGCCAGCAGCCAATCGCGGAACTATGGCTACACCTTC
CASSQSRNYGYTF
>-|TRBJ2-3|TRBD2|TRBV9
TGTGCCAGCAGCACTCGGACTAGCGGGAGGACAGATACGCAGTATTTT
CASSTRTSGRTDTQYF
>many|TRBJ2-1|-|TRBV19
TGTGCCAGTAGTCCTCCGGGACCAGTCAATGAGCAGTTCTTC
CASSPPGPVNEQFF
>many|TRBJ2-5|-|TRBV20-1
TGCAGTGCTAGAGCACTAGACCAAGAGACCCAGTACTTC
CSARALDQETQYF
>few|TRBJ2-2|-|TRBV4-2
TGTGCCAGCAGCAACGGGGGAAATTTAGCCGGGGAGCTGTTTTTT
CASSNGGNLAGELFF
>few|TRBJ1-4|-|TRBV6-6
TGTGCCAGCAGTCCTCGACAGAGTGAAAAACTGTTTTTT
CASSPRQSEKLFF
>-|TRBJ1-5|TRBD1|TRBV28
TGTGCCAGCAGTTTATACCGGGACAGCCCCAATCAGCCCCAGCATTTT
CASSLYRDSPNQPQHF
>many|TRBJ2-7|TRBD1|TRBV5-1
TGCGCCAGCAGCTCTCCGGGACAGGGGCAGTACTTC
CASSSPGQGQYF
>-|TRBJ2-5|-|TRBV27
TGTGCCAGCAGTTTATTGAGTGGGGGCCTCCAAGAGACCCAGTACTTC
CASSLLSGGLQETQYF
>-|TRBJ2-6|-|TRBV7-9
TGTGCCAGCAGCTTCGGTGTCTCTGGGGCCAACGTCCTGACTTTC
CASSFGVSGANVLTF
>few|TRBJ2-1|TRBD2|TRBV6-5
TGTGCCAGCAGTTACCCGGGACTAGCAAATCACAATGAGCAGTTCTTC
CASSYPGLANHNEQFF
>-|TRBJ1-1|-|TRBV7-3
TGTGCCAGCAGCCCAGGGGATATGAACACTGAAGCTTTCTTT
CASSPGDMNTEAFF
>-|TRBJ2-2|-|TRBV18
TGTGCCAGCTCACCTGGCGAAGCGAACACCGGGGAGCTGTTTTTT
CASSPGEANTGELFF
>few|TRBJ2-1|-|TRBV28
TGTGCCAGCGGGCAACAGAACAACAATGAGCAGTTCTTC
CASGQQNNNEQFF
>-|TRBJ2-6|-|TRBV29-1
TGCAGCGTTGCTCGACCGTGGGGGGCGCCTGGGGCCAACGTCCTGACTTTC
CSVARPWGAPGANVLTF
>-|TRBJ2-7|TRBD2|TRBV12-3/TRBV12-4
TGTGCCAGCAGTTCCCCGACTAGCGGGAGAACCTGGGGCCGGTACGAGCAGTACTTC
CASSSPTSGRTWGRYEQYF
>few|TRBJ1-1|-|TRBV20-1
TGCAGTGCCCCCATGGGGGGGGTGAACACTGAAGCTTTCTTT
CSAPMGGVNTEAFF
>-|TRBJ2-2|TRBD2|TRBV11-3
TGTGCCAGCAGCAGATCAGCGGGAGGGACCGGGGAGCTGTTTTTT
CASSRSAGGTGELFF
>-|TRBJ1-1|TRBD1|TRBV6-5
TGTGCCAGCAGTTGGGACAGGAACACTGAAGCTTTCTTT
CASSWDRNTEAFF
>few|TRBJ2-7|TRBD2|TRBV7-9
TGTGCCAGCAGCCTAGCGGGCCGCTACGAGCAGTACTTC
CASSLAGRYEQYF
>few|TRBJ2-3|TRBD2|TRBV7-8
TGTGCCAGCAGCTCCACTAGCGGCACTAGCACAGATACGCAGTATTTT
CASSSTSGTSTDTQYF
>-|TRBJ1-2|-|TRBV6-5
TGTGCCAGCAGCCGACATCTCTCCCGGGACTATGGCTACACCTTC
CASSRHLSRDYGYTF
>-|TRBJ2-5|-|TRBV9
TGTGCCAGCAGCGTGGACGGACTAACGGGTCGAGAGACCCAGTACTTC
CASSVDGLTGRETQYF
>-|TRBJ1-1|TRBD1|TRBV28
TGTGCCACGAACAGGGGGGTCCCTGAAGCTTTCTTT
CATNRGVPEAFF
>-|TRBJ2-7|TRBD2|TRBV20-1
TGCAGTGCTAGCTTCCCTAGCGGCCTACACTTC
CSASFPSGLHF
>few|TRBJ2-3|-|TRBV10-2
TGCGCCGCGGCACCGGGGGAAGGGGCAGATACGCAGTATTTT
CAAAPGEGADTQYF